A selection of T cell receptor beta chains follows, all from one sample in a study of cytomegalovirus exposure and HLA in healthy donors. Only in-frame clones appear in the TCRdb table, and some are missing; sequencing was by immunoSEQ multiplex PCR. Counted here are about 59,000 clones, around 80% occurring once; the ten biggest clones make up 3.9%. Specimen: PBMCs. Receptors were obtained from a woman in her thirties or forties in good health and CMV-seronegative. Both conserved end residues are part of each CDR3. A D gene is named only where the DNA matches it firmly. Rows may omit the clone size; those that give it use once, few, many or a size class.

d_gene: TRBD1
j_gene: TRBJ1-5
v_gene: TRBV7-9
abundance: NA
CDR3aa: CASSLAGQGGNQPQHF
CDR3nt: TGTGCCAGCAGCTTAGCGGGACAGGGTGGCAATCAGCCCCAGCATTTT

d_gene: NA
j_gene: TRBJ2-3
v_gene: TRBV7-8
abundance: once
CDR3aa: CASSLSYTDTQYF
CDR3nt: TGTGCCAGCAGCTTAAGCTACACAGATACGCAGTATTTT

d_gene: NA
j_gene: TRBJ1-4
v_gene: TRBV18
abundance: few
CDR3aa: CASSPRTREKLFF
CDR3nt: TGTGCCAGCTCACCGCGTACTCGTGAAAAACTGTTTTTT

d_gene: TRBD1
j_gene: TRBJ2-7
v_gene: TRBV9
abundance: NA
CDR3aa: CASSVSGTGFGEQYF
CDR3nt: TGTGCCAGCAGCGTGTCCGGGACAGGGTTCGGGGAGCAGTACTTC

d_gene: TRBD1
j_gene: TRBJ2-5
v_gene: TRBV27
abundance: few
CDR3aa: CASSAPDRVNQYF
CDR3nt: TGTGCCAGCAGTGCCCCGGACAGGGTCAACCAGTACTTC

d_gene: TRBD1
j_gene: TRBJ1-1
v_gene: TRBV7-2
abundance: once
CDR3aa: CASSAGPTGRSEAFF
CDR3nt: TGTGCCAGCAGCGCTGGGCCGACAGGGAGATCTGAAGCTTTCTTT

d_gene: NA
j_gene: TRBJ2-1
v_gene: TRBV27
abundance: NA
CDR3aa: CASSLIATDEQFF
CDR3nt: TGTGCCAGCAGTTTAATAGCGACGGATGAGCAGTTCTTC

d_gene: NA
j_gene: TRBJ1-2
v_gene: TRBV19
abundance: NA
CDR3aa: CASSTRGQTYGYTF
CDR3nt: TGTGCCAGTAGTACCCGAGGACAGACCTATGGCTACACCTTC

d_gene: TRBD1
j_gene: TRBJ1-4
v_gene: TRBV19
abundance: NA
CDR3aa: CASSARQGGNEKLFF
CDR3nt: TGTGCCAGTAGTGCCCGACAGGGGGGGAATGAAAAACTGTTTTTT

d_gene: TRBD1
j_gene: TRBJ2-7
v_gene: TRBV4-2
abundance: once
CDR3aa: CASSQEPGQGNEQYF
CDR3nt: TGTGCCAGCAGCCAAGAACCGGGACAGGGTAATGAGCAGTACTTC

d_gene: TRBD1
j_gene: TRBJ2-7
v_gene: TRBV4-1
abundance: NA
CDR3aa: CASSQHSGTGGSYEQYF
CDR3nt: TGCGCCAGCAGCCAGCATTCCGGGACAGGGGGCTCCTACGAGCAGTACTTC

d_gene: NA
j_gene: TRBJ1-3
v_gene: TRBV28
abundance: NA
CDR3aa: CASNTGTSGNTIYF
CDR3nt: TGTGCCAGCAACACAGGGACCTCTGGAAACACCATATATTTT

d_gene: NA
j_gene: TRBJ2-3
v_gene: TRBV11-3
abundance: NA
CDR3aa: CASSAGTDTQYF
CDR3nt: TGTGCCAGCAGCGCGGGAACAGATACGCAGTATTTT

d_gene: TRBD2
j_gene: TRBJ2-3
v_gene: TRBV29-1
abundance: NA
CDR3aa: CSVETSGSNTDTQYF
CDR3nt: TGCAGCGTTGAAACTAGCGGGAGTAACACAGATACGCAGTATTTT

d_gene: TRBD1
j_gene: TRBJ1-2
v_gene: TRBV19
abundance: few
CDR3aa: CASSPGTGNYGYTF
CDR3nt: TGTGCCAGTAGTCCAGGGACAGGGAACTATGGCTACACCTTC

d_gene: TRBD2
j_gene: TRBJ2-1
v_gene: TRBV7-6
abundance: NA
CDR3aa: CASSLGDYRNEQFF
CDR3nt: TGTGCCAGCAGCTTAGGGGACTATCGTAATGAGCAGTTCTTC

d_gene: NA
j_gene: TRBJ2-3
v_gene: TRBV19
abundance: NA
CDR3aa: CASSIAGQPSTDTQYF
CDR3nt: TGTGCCAGTAGTATAGCCGGACAGCCTAGCACAGATACGCAGTATTTT

d_gene: TRBD1
j_gene: TRBJ2-1
v_gene: TRBV27
abundance: NA
CDR3aa: CASSTRTGFYEQFF
CDR3nt: TGTGCCAGCAGTACCCGGACAGGGTTCTATGAGCAGTTCTTC

d_gene: TRBD1
j_gene: TRBJ1-5
v_gene: TRBV27
abundance: NA
CDR3aa: CASSLDHWVGGSQPQHF
CDR3nt: TGTGCCAGCAGTTTGGACCACTGGGTAGGGGGCAGCCAGCCCCAGCATTTT

d_gene: NA
j_gene: TRBJ2-1
v_gene: TRBV13
abundance: NA
CDR3aa: CASSLSISSYNEQFF
CDR3nt: TGTGCCAGCAGCTTATCCATTAGCTCCTACAATGAGCAGTTCTTC

d_gene: TRBD2
j_gene: TRBJ2-3
v_gene: TRBV4-3
abundance: NA
CDR3aa: CASSQGLAGGADTQYF
CDR3nt: TGCGCCAGCAGCCAAGGACTAGCGGGAGGGGCAGATACGCAGTATTTT

d_gene: NA
j_gene: TRBJ2-1
v_gene: TRBV5-1
abundance: few
CDR3aa: CASSLSGVDNEQFF
CDR3nt: TGCGCCAGCAGCTTGTCCGGGGTCGACAATGAGCAGTTCTTC

d_gene: NA
j_gene: TRBJ2-1
v_gene: TRBV28
abundance: NA
CDR3aa: CASSPLDNEQFF
CDR3nt: TGTGCCAGCAGTCCCCTAGATAATGAGCAGTTCTTC

d_gene: NA
j_gene: TRBJ1-2
v_gene: TRBV6-5
abundance: NA
CDR3aa: CASSYTRNSNYGYTF
CDR3nt: TGTGCCAGCAGTTACACTCGTAACAGTAACTATGGCTACACCTTC

d_gene: TRBD1
j_gene: TRBJ2-3
v_gene: TRBV7-3
abundance: NA
CDR3aa: CASSSQGAPDTQYF
CDR3nt: TGTGCCAGCAGCTCCCAGGGGGCACCAGATACGCAGTATTTT

d_gene: NA
j_gene: TRBJ1-1
v_gene: TRBV28
abundance: NA
CDR3aa: CASSSPFRGALGEAFF
CDR3nt: TGTGCCAGCAGTTCCCCCTTTCGGGGAGCTTTGGGCGAAGCTTTCTTT

d_gene: NA
j_gene: TRBJ2-7
v_gene: TRBV28
abundance: NA
CDR3aa: CASSLSPRVEQYF
CDR3nt: TGTGCCAGCAGTTTATCCCCCCGGGTTGAGCAGTACTTC

d_gene: NA
j_gene: TRBJ2-2
v_gene: TRBV19
abundance: NA
CDR3aa: CATKWTASGTGELFF
CDR3nt: TGTGCCACCAAATGGACAGCGTCAGGCACCGGGGAGCTGTTTTTT

d_gene: NA
j_gene: TRBJ1-2
v_gene: TRBV7-2
abundance: NA
CDR3aa: CASSLARGSYGYTF
CDR3nt: TGTGCCAGCAGCTTAGCCAGGGGAAGCTATGGCTACACCTTC

d_gene: TRBD1
j_gene: TRBJ2-1
v_gene: TRBV6-1
abundance: once
CDR3aa: CASRVTGAGEQFF
CDR3nt: TGTGCCAGCAGGGTAACAGGGGCTGGGGAGCAGTTCTTC

d_gene: TRBD1
j_gene: TRBJ1-4
v_gene: TRBV5-1
abundance: NA
CDR3aa: CASSPGTENEKLFF
CDR3nt: TGCGCCAGCAGCCCCGGGACAGAGAATGAAAAACTGTTTTTT

d_gene: TRBD1
j_gene: TRBJ2-4
v_gene: TRBV5-1
abundance: NA
CDR3aa: CASSSYRGPKNIQYF
CDR3nt: TGCGCCAGCAGCTCCTACAGGGGGCCCAAAAACATTCAGTACTTC

d_gene: TRBD1
j_gene: TRBJ2-7
v_gene: TRBV27
abundance: NA
CDR3aa: CASSLGQGSYEQYF
CDR3nt: TGTGCCAGCAGTCTAGGACAGGGCTCCTACGAGCAGTACTTC

d_gene: NA
j_gene: TRBJ1-4
v_gene: TRBV28
abundance: NA
CDR3aa: CASSFGSATNEKLFF
CDR3nt: TGTGCCAGCAGTTTCGGGAGCGCAACTAATGAAAAACTGTTTTTT

d_gene: TRBD1
j_gene: TRBJ2-7
v_gene: TRBV28
abundance: NA
CDR3aa: CASSLPFYRDRDYEQYF
CDR3nt: TGTGCCAGCAGCCTCCCCTTTTACCGGGACAGGGACTACGAGCAGTACTTC

d_gene: NA
j_gene: TRBJ2-3
v_gene: TRBV9
abundance: NA
CDR3aa: CASSGWGDTDTQYF
CDR3nt: TGTGCCAGCAGCGGGTGGGGGGACACAGATACGCAGTATTTT

d_gene: NA
j_gene: TRBJ1-4
v_gene: TRBV28
abundance: NA
CDR3aa: CASSGYYEKLFF
CDR3nt: TGTGCCAGCTCAGGGTATTATGAAAAACTGTTTTTT

d_gene: NA
j_gene: TRBJ2-1
v_gene: TRBV5-6
abundance: NA
CDR3aa: CASSFRSEQFF
CDR3nt: TGTGCCAGCAGCTTTCGTAGTGAGCAGTTCTTC

d_gene: TRBD1
j_gene: TRBJ1-4
v_gene: TRBV7-6
abundance: NA
CDR3aa: CASSKTGATNEKLFF
CDR3nt: TGTGCCAGCAGCAAGACAGGGGCAACTAATGAAAAACTGTTTTTT

d_gene: NA
j_gene: TRBJ1-4
v_gene: TRBV6-6
abundance: few
CDR3aa: CASSYSKGGLNEKLFF
CDR3nt: TGTGCCAGCAGTTACTCGAAAGGCGGACTGAATGAAAAACTGTTTTTT

d_gene: TRBD1
j_gene: TRBJ2-7
v_gene: TRBV27
abundance: NA
CDR3aa: CASSLLTGVEEQYF
CDR3nt: TGTGCCAGCAGTTTACTTACAGGGGTTGAAGAGCAGTACTTC

d_gene: TRBD1
j_gene: TRBJ1-1
v_gene: TRBV25-1
abundance: NA
CDR3aa: CASTIRGEATEAFF
CDR3nt: TGTGCCAGCACTATCAGGGGGGAGGCCACTGAAGCTTTCTTT

d_gene: TRBD2
j_gene: TRBJ2-7
v_gene: TRBV4-3
abundance: NA
CDR3aa: CASSPTSGRAGYEQYF
CDR3nt: TGCGCCAGCAGCCCCACTAGCGGGAGGGCCGGGTACGAGCAGTACTTC

d_gene: NA
j_gene: TRBJ2-7
v_gene: TRBV18
abundance: NA
CDR3aa: CASSPGQNYEQYF
CDR3nt: TGTGCCAGCTCACCAGGGCAGAACTACGAGCAGTACTTC

d_gene: TRBD2
j_gene: TRBJ2-1
v_gene: TRBV5-1
abundance: few
CDR3aa: CASDPGLAAGGEQFF
CDR3nt: TGCGCCAGCGATCCGGGACTAGCCGCCGGGGGTGAGCAGTTCTTC

d_gene: NA
j_gene: TRBJ2-7
v_gene: TRBV4-3
abundance: NA
CDR3aa: CASSQDRAKEQYF
CDR3nt: TGCGCCAGCAGCCAAGACAGGGCGAAAGAGCAGTACTTC

d_gene: NA
j_gene: TRBJ2-2
v_gene: TRBV5-6
abundance: few
CDR3aa: CASSLYAFGKGGELFF
CDR3nt: TGTGCCAGCAGCTTGTACGCTTTCGGGAAGGGCGGGGAGCTGTTTTTT

d_gene: NA
j_gene: TRBJ2-3
v_gene: TRBV11-1
abundance: NA
CDR3aa: CASSLSRADTQYF
CDR3nt: TGTGCCAGCAGCTTAAGTCGGGCAGATACGCAGTATTTT

d_gene: TRBD2
j_gene: TRBJ2-5
v_gene: TRBV5-1
abundance: NA
CDR3aa: CASSLGPGGAQETQYF
CDR3nt: TGCGCCAGCAGCTTGGGACCGGGAGGCGCCCAAGAGACCCAGTACTTC

d_gene: TRBD1
j_gene: TRBJ2-5
v_gene: TRBV2
abundance: NA
CDR3aa: CASRVQGAPGETQYF
CDR3nt: TGTGCCAGCAGGGTACAGGGGGCCCCGGGAGAGACCCAGTACTTC